This TCR beta chain was recorded in a study of glioma-infiltrating T cells after dendritic cell vaccination. Between the trimmed V and J ends, which lost 4 bases and 4 bases, there was a span of 18 bases. This CDR3 has 15 residues. Germline assignment: CDR1 SGHRS and CDR2 YFSETQ. This table comes from immunoSEQ multiplex PCR, and its TCRdb copy is limited to in-frame clones, with some not included. The sample carries 2,000 to 2,500 clones, around 80% recorded once. The time point is: after dendritic cell vaccination, including at tumor progression/relapse. Monocyte-derived dendritic cells, cultured seven days with IL-4 and GM-CSF, were pulsed with autologous tumor lysate.

The V and J genes are TRBV5-1 and TRBJ2-7; D may be TRBD2 (6 bases). Specimen: tumor tissue, collected after dendritic cell vaccination. The receptor was isolated from a human donor with glioblastoma. The CDR3 region has the DNA TGCGCCAGCAGCGCCGGCGGGCTGGGAGGATACGAGCAGTACTTC. Translated: CASSAGGLGGYEQYF.